What follows are 17 T cell receptor beta chains derived from one specimen sequenced in a study of T cell repertoires in cytomegalovirus infection. TCRdb itself ran the reads through MiXCR, one entry per CDR3 protein. The data show fewer than 700,000 distinct CDR3 sequences, with approximately 25% seen just once and less than 10% held by the top ten. Sequenced: CD8+ T cells from PBMCs. Receptors originate from a human donor in good health (CMV status not recorded). Some clones in this sample may be carry-over from other donors' samples.

The chain has TRBV12-3 or TRBV12-4 and TRBJ2-2; D is unresolved. Trimming cost V 10 bases and J 4 bases, with 13 bases left between them. The CDR3 is 13 residues long. The CDR3 spells CANSPILTGELFF. The DNA for the CDR3 is TGTGCCAACAGCCCGATTCTCACCGGGGAGCTGTTTTTT.

This clonotype showed up just a few times. The V call is TRBV7-6, the J call TRBJ1-4; D remains unclear. CDR3 length: 16 amino acids. The germline V gene has CDR1 SGHVS and CDR2 FNYEAQ. The ends were cut back, 5 bases at V and 6 bases at J, with 19 bases in the middle. DNA of the CDR3: TGTGCCAGCAGCCAAAAAAAGATGGAAGGGTATGAAAAACTGTTTTTT. Translating gives CASSQKKMEGYEKLFF.

J is TRBJ2-7 and V is TRBV28; TRBD1 matches 9 bases. The CDR3 is made up of 16 amino acids. Germline loops: CDR1 MDHEN, CDR2 SYDVKM. The CDR3 coding sequence is TGTGCCAACAGTCCCGAGACAGGGGGTATCTCCTACGAGCAGTACGTC. It codes for CANSPETGGISYEQYV.

The table lists this clonotype with a few counts. The V gene is TRBV6-2 or TRBV6-3, the J gene TRBJ2-7; D gene unclear. This CDR3 is 13 amino acids long. V was cut by 8 bases and J by 0 bases, with 11 bases left in between. Germline V gene data show CDR1 as MNHEY and CDR2 as SVGEGT. DNA of the CDR3: TGTGCCAGCTCGGCAGTATCCTCCTACGAGCAGTACGTC. The encoded protein is CASSAVSSYEQYV.

The V and J genes are TRBV6-2 or TRBV6-3 and TRBJ1-5; D is uncertain. Trimming took 2 bases from V and 3 from J, leaving 8 bases between them. The CDR3 has 14 residues. Germline-derived CDR1 and CDR2 are MNHEY and SVGEGT. Here the CDR3 reads CASSYAGFNQPQHF. CDR3 coding DNA: TGTGCCAGCAGTTACGCAGGTTTCAATCAGCCCCAGCATTTT.

In nucleotides, the CDR3 is TGTGCCAGCAGCGCTAAATTAGGCCTTCTAAGCACAGATACGCAGTATTTT. Translation: CASSAKLGLLSTDTQYF. The chain uses TRBV7-3 and TRBJ2-3; D not certain. This CDR3 has 17 amino acids. The V gene lost 5 bases and the J gene lost 0 bases, with 18 bases spanning the gap. The germline V gene has CDR1 SGHTA and CDR2 FQGTGA. Using reference TRBV7-3 and TRBJ2-3 for the parts outside the CDR3, the full variable domain is GAGVSQTPSNKVTEKGKYVELRCDPISGHTALYWYRQSLGQGPEFLIYFQGTGAADDSGLPNDRFFAVRPEGSVSTLKIQRTERGDSAVYLCASSAKLGLLSTDTQYFGPGTRLTVL.

This clonotype was picked up a small number of times. The J gene is TRBJ2-1, the V gene TRBV20-1, with D hard to call. Germline loops: CDR1 DFQATT, CDR2 SNEGSKA (reference sequence). The V and J ends lost 3 bases and 7 bases respectively, with 4 bases between them. The CDR3 totals 10 residues. The CDR3 region has the DNA TGCAGTGCTAGGGAGAATGAGCAGTTCTTC. It specifies CSARENEQFF.

This clonotype was seen just once. This may stem from a read error, because a much larger clone lies one nucleotide away. The V call is TRBV7-2, the J call TRBJ1-1, with D possibly TRBD1 on 6 matching bases. Germline V lookup: CDR1 SGHTA, CDR2 FQGNSA. There are 16 residues in the CDR3. CDR3 bases: TGTGCCAGCAGCCTATCTCGACGGTATCGGGACACTGAATCTTTCTTT. It is translated as CASSLSRRYRDTESFF.

The chain has TRBV6-5 and TRBJ1-1; tentative D call: TRBD1 (5 bases). This CDR3 contains 13 residues. Trimming shortened V by 0 bases and J by 8 bases, and 10 bases separated the two germline ends. Germline lookup yields CDR1 MNHEY and CDR2 SVGAGI. Written as DNA, the CDR3 is TGTGCCAGCAGTTACTCGGAGGGGCGCGAAGCTTTCTTT. Protein: CASSYSEGREAFF.

This clonotype was counted many times. The chain uses TRBV7-6 and TRBJ2-1; TRBD1 might be the D (5 bases). Trimming took 5 bases from V and 5 from J, leaving 16 bases between them. The CDR3 is 15 residues long. CDR1 and CDR2 (germline): SGHVS, FNYEAQ. The CDR3 DNA sequence: TGTGCCAGCAGCCCTGGGCGGACAAGCAACAATGAGCAGTTCTTC. This translates into CASSPGRTSNNEQFF.

V is TRBV7-6 and J is TRBJ2-1; possibly TRBD2 for D (6 bases). The V end lost 0 bases, the J end lost 10 bases, and 13 bases lay between the germline ends. This CDR3 has 14 amino acids. Germline CDR1 reads SGHVS; CDR2 reads FNYEAQ. CDR3 amino acids: CASSLAGDFGEQFF. In DNA form, the CDR3 reads TGTGCCAGCAGCTTAGCGGGGGACTTCGGGGAGCAGTTCTTC.

This clonotype was seen more than once but under ten times. The chain links TRBV7-6 to TRBJ2-2; unclear D gene. V lost 1 base and J 5 bases, leaving 11 bases between the germline ends. The CDR3 is 15 amino acids. CDR1 is SGHVS, CDR2 FNYEAQ, per germline. CDR3 nucleotides: TGTGCCAGCAGCTTAGTACCCAGTGTGACCGGGGAGCTGTTTTTT. Amino acid sequence: CASSLVPSVTGELFF. Filled out from reference TRBV7-6 and TRBJ2-2, the complete variable domain reads GAGVSQSPRYKVTKRGQDVALRCDPISGHVSLYWYRQALGQGPEFLTYFNYEAQQDKSGLPNDRFSAERPEGSISTLTIQRTEQRDSAMYRCASSLVPSVTGELFFGEGSRLTVL.

This clonotype was seen only a few times. The chain couples TRBV10-3 to TRBJ2-3; 7 bases fit TRBD2. After removal of 7 bases from V and 5 bases from J, the junction contained 9 bases not matched to a gene. The germline gives CDR1 ENHRY, CDR2 SYGVKD. The CDR3 loop spans 14 amino acids. The CDR3 sequence is CAIKSLRGEDTQYF. The CDR3 DNA is TGTGCCATCAAATCCCTTCGGGGGGAAGATACGCAGTATTTT.

In this sample, this clonotype turned up many times. The chain recombines TRBV7-9 with TRBJ2-1, with D hard to call. Between the trimmed V and J ends, which lost 1 base and 6 bases, there was a span of 7 bases. CDR1 is SEHNR, CDR2 FQNEAQ, per germline (reference sequence). CDR3 length: 13 residues. The CDR3 region is CASSLERSNEQFF. In DNA form, the CDR3 reads TGTGCCAGCAGCTTAGAACGCAGCAATGAGCAGTTCTTC.

This clonotype came up many times. The V call is TRBV7-8, the J call TRBJ2-7, with 7 bases identical to TRBD1. Germline CDR1 reads SGHVS; CDR2 reads FQNEAQ. The junction had 6 bases not matched to a gene; V was cut back by 3 bases and J by 4 bases. This CDR3 is built from 14 residues. CDR3 bases: TGTGCCAGCAGCTTGGGCAGGGGGTCGTACGAGCAGTACGTC. Translation: CASSLGRGSYEQYV.

This clonotype showed up just a few times. The CDR3 loop reads CASGVGGEETQYF. CDR3 DNA sequence: TGTGCCAGCGGGGTAGGGGGGGAAGAGACCCAGTACTTC. This chain connects TRBV28 to TRBJ2-5, with D tentatively TRBD2 (7 bases). V lost 8 bases and J lost 3, with 13 bases in between. Germline loops: CDR1 MDHEN, CDR2 SYDVKM. The CDR3 sequence is 13 residues long.

To note about this clonotype: A much bigger clone sits one base away, suggesting this may be a read error. CDR3 amino acids: CVSSLRDRLYNEQFF. In nucleotides, the CDR3 is TGTGTCAGCAGCTTAAGGGACAGGCTTTACAATGAGCAGTTCTTC. This chain links TRBV7-9 with TRBJ2-1; 8 nucleotides line up with TRBD1. Germline lookup yields CDR1 SEHNR and CDR2 FQNEAQ (reference sequence). The CDR3 covers 15 residues.